These 20 T cell receptor beta chains were sequenced from one sample in a study of blood T cell repertoires in COVID-19. Only in-frame clones appear in the TCRdb table, and some are missing; sequencing was by immunoSEQ multiplex PCR. The sample yields roughly 70,000 clones, roughly 84% seen once. Sequencing used peripheral blood. The origin of the receptors is a woman of 80 years or more with active or convalescent COVID-19.

The V call is TRBV19, the J call TRBJ2-7; TRBD1 aligns across 11 bases. Germline V gene data show CDR1 as LNHDA and CDR2 as SQIVND (reference sequence). J was trimmed by 1 base and V by 3 bases; bases with no gene match: 5. The CDR3 consists of 16 residues. CDR3: CASSIQGTGGSYEQYF. In DNA, the CDR3 is TGTGCCAGTAGTATTCAAGGGACAGGGGGTTCCTACGAGCAGTACTTC.

The chain links TRBV29-1 to TRBJ2-5, with 8 bases identical to TRBD1. The CDR3 totals 13 residues. V was clipped by 5 bases and J by 3 bases; unmatched bases: 5. Looked up from germline, CDR1 is SQVTM and CDR2 is ANQGSEA. CDR3 amino acids: CSVRPTGEETQYF. The CDR3 DNA reads as TGCAGCGTTCGACCGACAGGGGAAGAGACCCAGTACTTC.

The rearrangement links TRBV6-6 to TRBJ1-4, with TRBD1 as a possible D gene (5 bases). CDR3 length: 14 amino acids. V lost 7 bases, J lost 8 bases, and 17 bases lay in between. In germline, CDR1 is MNHNY, CDR2 SVGAGI (reference sequence). CDR3 DNA sequence: TGTGCCAGCACCCAACGAGGGCGGGGCGAAAAACTGTTTTTT. It codes for CASTQRGRGEKLFF.

The J gene is TRBJ2-2, the V gene TRBV4-2, with 9 bases fitting TRBD2. V lost 4 bases to trimming and J lost 5 bases; unmatched junction nucleotides: 11. In germline, CDR1 is LGHNA, CDR2 YNFKEQ. The CDR3 spans 17 residues. The CDR3: CASSREYAGGPTGELFF. The CDR3 coding sequence is TGTGCCAGCAGCCGGGAGTATGCGGGGGGGCCAACCGGGGAGCTGTTTTTT.

This chain connects TRBV7-2 to TRBJ2-7; 7 bases fit TRBD1. Germline V lookup: CDR1 SGHTA, CDR2 FQGNSA. J gave up 1 base and V 9 bases, and 6 bases lay outside the gene matches. The CDR3 covers 13 residues. CDR3 coding DNA: TGTGCCAGTTTACCGGGACAGTCCTACGAGCAGTACTTC. Amino acids: CASLPGQSYEQYF.

The chain employs TRBV3-1 (or the pseudogene TRBV3-2) and TRBJ1-4; 8 nucleotides agree with TRBD1. Germline V CDR1 and CDR2: LGHDT, YNNKEL (reference sequence). The V gene end was trimmed by 2 bases and the J gene end by 4 bases; junction bases not matched to a gene: 3. The CDR3 contains 15 residues. As DNA, the CDR3 is TGTGCCAGCAGCCAACCGGGACAGGTTAATGAAAAACTGTTTTTT. It specifies CASSQPGQVNEKLFF.

The chain links TRBV12-3 or TRBV12-4 to TRBJ2-2; D is unresolved. The CDR3 is 13 residues long. Trimming took off 3 bases at V and 6 bases at J, with 8 bases between the two ends. The CDR3 sequence: CASSLQVPGELFF. The CDR3 region has the DNA TGTGCCAGCAGTTTGCAGGTCCCCGGGGAGCTGTTTTTT.

V is TRBV24-1 and J is TRBJ1-4; 7 bases map to TRBD1. With V trimmed by 10 bases and J by 4 bases, 8 bases remained unmatched. Looked up from germline, CDR1 is KGHDR and CDR2 is SFDVKD. The CDR3 runs to 14 residues. The CDR3 nucleotides read TGTGCCACACAAGCAGGGGGTGATAATGAAAAACTGTTTTTT. This sequence encodes CATQAGGDNEKLFF.

This sequence joins TRBV3-1 (or the pseudogene TRBV3-2) and TRBJ2-7, with TRBD1 identical over 9 bases. Trimming at V came to 0 bases and at J to 7 bases, leaving 7 bases not matched to a gene. Germline CDR1 reads LGHDT; CDR2 reads YNNKEL (reference sequence). The CDR3 is 15 residues long. This chain's CDR3 is CASSQDLTGGREQYF. CDR3 sequence (DNA): TGTGCCAGCAGCCAAGATCTTACAGGGGGCCGGGAGCAGTACTTC.

The chain uses TRBV29-1 and TRBJ2-3; TRBD1 agrees at 7 bases. This CDR3 is built from 12 residues. V shed 5 bases, J shed 3 bases, and the junction held 2 bases outside the gene matches. CDR1 is SQVTM and CDR2 is ANQGSEA in the germline V gene. In DNA, the CDR3 is TGCAGCGTTCGACAGGGAACAGATACGCAGTATTTT. Protein product: CSVRQGTDTQYF.

This clone was recorded a few times. DNA of the CDR3: TGTGCCAGCAGTCTAAATAGCGGGCTTGGAGATACGCAGTATTTT. It encodes CASSLNSGLGDTQYF. This chain uses TRBV6-5 with TRBJ2-3; 7 bases match TRBD2. CDR1 is MNHEY, CDR2 SVGAGI, per germline. V dropped 5 bases and J dropped 5; count of bases not matched to a gene: 10. The CDR3 extends over 15 amino acids.

The chain uses TRBV2 and TRBJ2-5, with D possibly matching TRBD2 (6 bases). Germline V gives CDR1 SNHLY, CDR2 FYNNEI. V shed 6 bases and J shed 1 base, with 18 bases lying between them. CDR3 length equals 16 residues. For the CDR3, the DNA is TGTGCCAGCAGCCCCCCCTTACTAGCACTCCAAGAGACCCAGTACTTC. It codes for CASSPPLLALQETQYF.

This clone has just a few counts. The rearrangement links TRBV6-1 to TRBJ2-6; D is possibly TRBD2 (6 bases). The V gene lost 3 bases and the J gene lost 0 bases, with 12 bases spanning the gap. CDR3 length: 17 amino acids. Germline lookup yields CDR1 MNHNS and CDR2 SASEGT. CDR3 nucleotides: TGTGCCAGCAGTGATGGACTAATCATCTCTGGGGCCAACGTCCTGACTTTC. Translating it yields CASSDGLIISGANVLTF.

The J gene is TRBJ1-5, the V gene TRBV20-1, with D unresolved. V was cut by 4 bases and J by 9 bases, with 10 bases left in between. Germline CDR1 and CDR2: DFQATT and SNEGSKA (reference sequence). The CDR3 is 11 amino acids. CDR3 coding DNA: TGCAGTGCTAACAGAGATCGGCCCCAGCATTTT. Amino acids: CSANRDRPQHF.

The CDR3 loop is CASSLEGGQGSPYNEQFF. The CDR3 coding sequence is TGTGCCAGCAGCTTAGAGGGGGGACAGGGTAGCCCCTACAATGAGCAGTTCTTC. The rearrangement links TRBV11-3 to TRBJ2-1, with 9 bases matching TRBD1. CDR1 SGHNT and CDR2 YENEEA come from the germline V gene. CDR3 length: 18 amino acids. The V segment lost 0 bases and the J segment 2 bases; nucleotides outside the gene matches: 8.

This chain joins TRBV9 and TRBJ1-1; 7 bases map to TRBD1. The CDR3 is made up of 18 amino acids. With 0 bases clipped from V and 5 bases from J, the junction kept 16 bases outside the gene matches. CDR1 and CDR2 (germline): SGDLS, YYNGEE. CDR3 protein: CASSVETIRQGRLTEAFF. The CDR3 DNA is TGTGCCAGCAGCGTAGAGACCATAAGACAGGGAAGGCTGACTGAAGCTTTCTTT.

The chain recombines TRBV4-1 with TRBJ2-1; D is perhaps TRBD1 (6 bases). Deletions cut 8 bases from V and 6 bases from J, with 29 bases between. This CDR3 has 18 amino acids. Germline V gene sequence: CDR1 MGHRA, CDR2 YSYEKL. CDR3 coding DNA: TGCGCCAGCCGGGACATCCGGACGGGTTTGTCCCTAATCAATGAGCAGTTCTTC. Translated, it gives CASRDIRTGLSLINEQFF.

The chain recombines TRBV30 with TRBJ1-4, with D unclear. CDR3 length: 10 residues. V lost 6 bases to trimming and J lost 5 bases, with 4 bases between them. CDR1 and CDR2 (germline): GTSNPN, SVGIG (reference sequence). DNA of the CDR3: TGTGCCTGTTCAAATGAAAAACTGTTTTTT. Translation gives CACSNEKLFF.

Here the CDR3 reads CASSVQGGAPGELFF. The CDR3 nucleotides are TGTGCCAGCAGCGTACAGGGCGGCGCTCCCGGGGAGCTGTTTTTT. The rearrangement joins TRBV9 to TRBJ2-2; D might be TRBD1 (5 bases). CDR1 and CDR2 from the germline V gene are SGDLS and YYNGEE. This CDR3 has 15 residues. Trimming left V 1 base short and J 6 bases short, with 13 bases between.

The chain is built from TRBV3-1 (or the pseudogene TRBV3-2) and TRBJ1-1, with a tentative D call TRBD1 (5 bases). From germline, CDR1 is LGHDT and CDR2 YNNKEL (reference sequence). The V and J ends lost 3 bases and 1 base respectively, with 24 bases between them. The CDR3 has 19 amino acids. The CDR3 is CASSHHTITGPNPNTEAFF. As DNA, the CDR3 is TGTGCCAGCAGCCATCATACCATTACAGGTCCCAACCCGAACACTGAAGCTTTCTTT.